This TCR beta chain was found in a study of T-cell memory formation after mild COVID-19. Study-level background: The TCR clusters were mostly specific to one donor. Notes on the study in general: Day 15 to 85 contracting clones showed balanced CD4/CD8; later expanders leaned CD4+. Researchers found some responding clones in pre-infection memory, a sign that cross-reactive memory joined. CD4+ contracting clones were found mainly in CM and EM, and CD8+ ones in EMRA.

TCRdb reprocessed the 5' RACE reads via MiXCR and lists one record per CDR3 protein. Of roughly 250,000 distinct CDR3 sequences in the sample, around 15% were seen once. The CDR3 covers 14 residues. V was clipped by 1 base and J by 4 bases, with 10 bases between them. Germline loops: CDR1 SNHLY, CDR2 FYNNEI. With regard to this clonotype: The antigen remains unidentified.

The chain employs TRBV2 and TRBJ2-5; tentative D call: TRBD2 (5 bases). The TCR comes from a man between 18 and 29 years old who had mild COVID-19 (a few samples of this study predate the infection). Cell type and time point are not known. Sequencing input: PBMCs or a T cell subset sorted from them (not recorded which). The CDR3 DNA is TGTGCCAGCAGTGAAGACTGGGCGGGAGAGACCCAGTACTTC. Translation: CASSEDWAGETQYF.